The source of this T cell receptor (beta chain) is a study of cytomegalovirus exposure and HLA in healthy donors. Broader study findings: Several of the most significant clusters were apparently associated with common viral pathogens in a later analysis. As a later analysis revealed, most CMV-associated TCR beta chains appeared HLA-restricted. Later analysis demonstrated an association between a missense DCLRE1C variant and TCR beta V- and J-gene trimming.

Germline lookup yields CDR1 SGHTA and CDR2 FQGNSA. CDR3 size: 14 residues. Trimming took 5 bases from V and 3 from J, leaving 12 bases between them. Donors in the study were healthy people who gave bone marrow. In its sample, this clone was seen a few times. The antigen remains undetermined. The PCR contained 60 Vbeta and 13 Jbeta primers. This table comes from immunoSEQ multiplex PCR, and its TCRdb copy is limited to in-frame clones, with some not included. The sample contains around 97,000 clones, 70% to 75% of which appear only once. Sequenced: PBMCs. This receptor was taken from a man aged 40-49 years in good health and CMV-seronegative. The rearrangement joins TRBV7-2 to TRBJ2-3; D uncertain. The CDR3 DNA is TGTGCCAGCAGCCTAATCACTACGACAGATACGCAGTATTTT. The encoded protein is CASSLITTTDTQYF.